Included here is one T cell receptor (beta chain) sequence, with context. Source study methods: Nucleated cell counts were estimated from reference gene primer amplification. TCRdb keeps only in-frame clones here, not all; method: immunoSEQ multiplex PCR. The DNA gave D and trimming, while V, J and clone size come from that table. The sample has 200,000 or so clones; about nine tenths are singletons. These data are taken from a study of blood T cell repertoires in COVID-19. About the study: The United States, Italy and Spain were the sources of the acute and convalescent COVID-19 samples. Sources were T cells, B-cell-depleted T cells, or PBMCs; the material itself was cDNA or gDNA.

The V and J ends lost 5 bases and 1 base, in that order; junction bases with no gene match: 3. The CDR3 totals 15 residues. CDR1 is SGHTA and CDR2 is FQGTGA in the germline V gene. Sequenced material: peripheral blood. The chain recombines TRBV7-3 with TRBJ2-1; 9 nucleotides agree with TRBD1. The receptor comes from a man aged 50 to 60 with acute or convalescent COVID-19. The CDR3 sequence: CASSRTGESYNEQFF. The DNA of the CDR3 is TGTGCCAGCAGCAGGACAGGGGAATCCTACAATGAGCAGTTCTTC.